This note documents a single T cell receptor beta chain sequence. What it binds is not known. The table came from immunoSEQ multiplex PCR; TCRdb's copy has only in-frame clones and leaves some out. In the table there are around 110,000 clones, about 92% of which are singletons. The source of the sample is a study of T cell responses to AZD1222 COVID-19 vaccine. Background on the study: Doses given second, at about 4 or about 12 weeks, were pooled. Findings of the study overall: Clonal diversity was possibly underestimated, and the donors were mostly white British, with more females. Nearly half of spike-specific TCRs reportedly target unmutated variant regions.

This CDR3 region has 13 residues. The V end was cut by 3 bases, the J end by 7 bases, with 9 bases between. The V gene is TRBV12-3 or TRBV12-4, the J gene TRBJ2-2, with D tentatively TRBD2 (5 bases). Specimen: peripheral blood, collected on day 0 of AZD1222 vaccination. The clonotype was recovered from an adult in good health. The CDR3 DNA is TGTGCCAGCAGTTTGAGAGGGATCGGGGAGCTGTTTTTT. It yields the protein CASSLRGIGELFF.